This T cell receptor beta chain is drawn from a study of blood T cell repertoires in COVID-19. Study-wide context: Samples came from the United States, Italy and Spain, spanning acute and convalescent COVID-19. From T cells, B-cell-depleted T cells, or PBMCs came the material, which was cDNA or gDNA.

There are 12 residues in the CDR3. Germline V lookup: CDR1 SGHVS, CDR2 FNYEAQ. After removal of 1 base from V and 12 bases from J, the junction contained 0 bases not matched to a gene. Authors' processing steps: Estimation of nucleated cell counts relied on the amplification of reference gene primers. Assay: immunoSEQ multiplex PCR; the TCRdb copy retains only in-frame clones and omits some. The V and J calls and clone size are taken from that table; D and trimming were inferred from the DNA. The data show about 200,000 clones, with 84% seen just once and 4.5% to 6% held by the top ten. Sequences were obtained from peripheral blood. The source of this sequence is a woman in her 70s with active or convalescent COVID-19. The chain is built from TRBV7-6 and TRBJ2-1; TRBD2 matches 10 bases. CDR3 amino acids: CASSLVAGGQFF. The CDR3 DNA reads TGTGCCAGCAGCTTAGTAGCGGGAGGGCAGTTCTTC.